This T cell receptor beta chain was documented in a study of cytotoxic CD8 clonotypes in ibrutinib-treated CLL (dated by TCRdb to the early 2020s). Regarding the study in general: The cohort was composed of ten to eleven relapsed/refractory and approximately 14 treatment-naive patients; IGHV unmutated status was identified in 17 patients. Partial responses were observed in 24 patients and complete responses in 2; after a median follow-up of around 68 months, remission was maintained in approximately 14 patients and progression was observed in about twelve. The response samples were drawn at a median of roughly twelve months into treatment, with a range of roughly 6 to 40 months. Samples averaged approximately 260,000 productive templates and approximately 100,000 productive rearrangements. Of the 70 to 100 people in the trial, some 28 had longitudinal samples available. Cryopreserved peripheral blood mononuclear cells were obtained before treatment, at response, and at either sustained remission or disease progression. Every sample from remission and from progressive disease was obtained while the patients were still on ibrutinib. The investigation overall reported the following: Public clonotypes were found to be uncommon and were observed to contract or remain stable during treatment; the increase in clonality was shown to reflect expansion of private clonotypes at ibrutinib response. Clonality increased at ibrutinib response, stayed stable in sustained remission, and fell back toward baseline at progression. Baseline clonality was found to be higher than that of age-matched healthy donors and was strongly correlated with circulating CD8+ T-cell counts. Lymph node repertoires were not examined, and the timing of sampling was not matched between patients in sustained remission and those whose disease progressed.

CDR1 and CDR2 were assigned from the germline V gene as SGHRS and YFSETQ. V and J are truncated by 0 bases and 0 bases respectively, leaving an intervening sequence of 7 bases. The CDR3 contains 14 residues, cysteine and phenylalanine counted. CDR3 DNA is the only sequence kept; it has 42 bases, read in frame from the first base. For TCR beta library preparation, around 2 micrograms of genomic DNA were isolated from cryopreserved PBMCs. Longitudinal blood samples from CLL patients on ibrutinib monotherapy underwent high-throughput TCR beta sequencing. Patients were enrolled in a phase 2 open-label single-center ibrutinib monotherapy trial. With respect to this clone: Which antigen it targets is not known. One base away there is no much larger clone; base qualities are not given. Other DNA variants within this sample encode the same CDR3.

Each clonotype received, on average, 10x coverage in deep resolution sequencing performed on a MiSeq, where the target depth lay between 1 in 1 million and 1 in 200,000 T cells. The immunoSEQ hsTCRB Kit was used to generate TCR beta libraries. Processing in the source paper ran as follows. ImmunoSEQ Data Assistant and ImmunoSEQ Analyzer were used for data analysis, and V, D and J genes were assigned according to IMGT definitions. Clonality, which ranges from 0 to 1, was calculated as one minus the normalized Shannon entropy of productive rearrangement frequencies. Only overrepresented clonotypes making up at least 0.05% of the repertoire of each patient were included in the public clonotype analysis. Around 13 age-matched healthy donor repertoires from immuneACCESS were used as controls for clonality. TCRdb obtained this table from immuneACCESS and retained in-frame rearrangements with V and J assigned. These tables miss some clones; where compared with another copy, unresolved V genes account for less than half of the shortfall, and the remainder is unexplained. The V and J calls and the clone size are those of that table, but D and trimming were determined from the DNA. Present in this sample are approximately 340,000 clones, 67% of which were seen just once. The top ten clones comprise 5% to 6.5% of the sample.

The chain uses TRBV5-1 and TRBJ2-7; possibly the D gene is TRBD1, per 5 matching bases. This sample comprised PBMCs, obtained after 36 months of ibrutinib treatment. The sequence was collected from a human donor with chronic lymphocytic leukemia. CDR3 protein: CASSLGQGSYEQYF. The DNA sequence is given as TGCGCCAGCAGCTTGGGTCAGGGCTCCTACGAGCAGTACTTC.